A selection of T cell receptor beta chains follows, all from one sample in a study of blood T cell repertoires in COVID-19. This table comes from immunoSEQ multiplex PCR, and its TCRdb copy is limited to in-frame clones, with some not included. The profile covers more than 300,000 clones, with about 89% appearing a single time and around 6.6% taken by the ten largest. The sample taken for sequencing was peripheral blood. The source is a man between 18 and 29 years old who had recovered from COVID-19. CDR3s include the opening cysteine and the closing phenylalanine or tryptophan. The D gene is left open where the match is weak. Clone size is stated in some rows and not others, as once, few, many or a class when expanded.

TRBV18	TRBD1	TRBJ2-1	-	CASSSGTGLNEQFF	TGTGCCAGCTCATCCGGGACAGGATTGAATGAGCAGTTCTTC
TRBV11-1	-	TRBJ2-1	-	CASRSGVGSYNEQFF	TGTGCCAGTCGATCAGGGGTAGGCTCCTACAATGAGCAGTTCTTC
TRBV3-1/TRBV3-2	-	TRBJ1-1	-	CASSQGGGLEAFF	TGTGCCAGCAGCCAAGGGGGAGGACTTGAAGCTTTCTTT
TRBV6-5	-	TRBJ2-2	-	CASRIYTGTGELFF	TGTGCCAGCCGTATCTATACGGGAACCGGGGAGCTGTTTTTT
TRBV7-3	TRBD1	TRBJ2-4	-	CASSFLRVGGTGLLAKNIQYF	TGTGCCAGCAGCTTTCTCAGGGTAGGGGGCACGGGGCTTCTAGCCAAAAACATTCAGTACTTC
TRBV15	-	TRBJ2-7	-	CATSIYSGDIYEQYF	TGTGCCACCAGCATCTATTCCGGGGACATCTACGAGCAGTACTTC
TRBV3-1/TRBV3-2	TRBD1	TRBJ1-1	-	CASSHTGGFNTEAFF	TGTGCCAGCAGCCACACAGGGGGCTTTAACACTGAAGCTTTCTTT
TRBV5-1	TRBD2	TRBJ2-2	-	CASSLVAGGGAGELFF	TGCGCCAGCAGCTTGGTCGCGGGAGGTGGTGCCGGGGAGCTGTTTTTT
TRBV2	TRBD2	TRBJ2-3	once	CASLPLTSASNTQYF	TGTGCCAGCCTCCCGCTCACTAGCGCTTCGAATACGCAGTATTTT
TRBV5-1	TRBD1	TRBJ1-1	-	CASSLRTGGITEAFF	TGCGCCAGCAGCTTACGGACAGGGGGAATCACTGAAGCTTTCTTT
TRBV11-2	-	TRBJ2-1	-	CASSLIEGNEQFF	TGTGCCAGCAGCTTAATTGAGGGCAATGAGCAGTTCTTC
TRBV18	-	TRBJ1-6	-	CASSPQGANSPLHF	TGTGCCAGCTCACCACAGGGAGCTAATTCACCCCTCCACTTT